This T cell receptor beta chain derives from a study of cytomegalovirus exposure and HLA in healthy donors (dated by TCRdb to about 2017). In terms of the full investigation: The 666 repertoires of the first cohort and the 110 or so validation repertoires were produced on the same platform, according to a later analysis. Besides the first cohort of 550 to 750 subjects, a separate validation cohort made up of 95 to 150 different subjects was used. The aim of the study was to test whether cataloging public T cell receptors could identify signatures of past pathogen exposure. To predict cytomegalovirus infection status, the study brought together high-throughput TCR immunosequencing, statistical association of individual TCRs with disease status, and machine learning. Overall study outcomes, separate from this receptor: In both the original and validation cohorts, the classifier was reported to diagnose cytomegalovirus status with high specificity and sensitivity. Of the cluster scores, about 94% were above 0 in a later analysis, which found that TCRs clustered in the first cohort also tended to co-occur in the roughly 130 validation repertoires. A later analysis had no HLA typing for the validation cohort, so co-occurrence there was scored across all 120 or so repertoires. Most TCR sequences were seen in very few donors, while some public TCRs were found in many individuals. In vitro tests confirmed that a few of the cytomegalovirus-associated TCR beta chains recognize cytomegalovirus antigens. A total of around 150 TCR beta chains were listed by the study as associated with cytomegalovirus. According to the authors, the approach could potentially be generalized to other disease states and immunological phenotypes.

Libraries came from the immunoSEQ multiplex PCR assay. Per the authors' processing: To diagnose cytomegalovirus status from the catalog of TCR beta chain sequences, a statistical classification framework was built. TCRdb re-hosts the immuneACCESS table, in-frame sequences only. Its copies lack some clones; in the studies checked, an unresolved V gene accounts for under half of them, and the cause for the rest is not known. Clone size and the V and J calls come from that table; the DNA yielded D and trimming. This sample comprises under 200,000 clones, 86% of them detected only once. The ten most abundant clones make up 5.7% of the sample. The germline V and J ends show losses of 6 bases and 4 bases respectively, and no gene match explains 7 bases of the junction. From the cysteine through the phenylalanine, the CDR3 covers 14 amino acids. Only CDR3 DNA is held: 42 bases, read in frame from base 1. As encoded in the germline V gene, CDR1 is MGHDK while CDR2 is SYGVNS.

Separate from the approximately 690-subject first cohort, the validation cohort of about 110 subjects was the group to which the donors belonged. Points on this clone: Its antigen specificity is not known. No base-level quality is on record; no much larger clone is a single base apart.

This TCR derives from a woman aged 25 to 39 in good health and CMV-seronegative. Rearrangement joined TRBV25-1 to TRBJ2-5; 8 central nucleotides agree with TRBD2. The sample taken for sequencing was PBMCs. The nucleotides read TGTGCCAGCAGCATCCACGGGAGGGTAGAGACCCAGTACTTC. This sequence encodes CASSIHGRVETQYF.